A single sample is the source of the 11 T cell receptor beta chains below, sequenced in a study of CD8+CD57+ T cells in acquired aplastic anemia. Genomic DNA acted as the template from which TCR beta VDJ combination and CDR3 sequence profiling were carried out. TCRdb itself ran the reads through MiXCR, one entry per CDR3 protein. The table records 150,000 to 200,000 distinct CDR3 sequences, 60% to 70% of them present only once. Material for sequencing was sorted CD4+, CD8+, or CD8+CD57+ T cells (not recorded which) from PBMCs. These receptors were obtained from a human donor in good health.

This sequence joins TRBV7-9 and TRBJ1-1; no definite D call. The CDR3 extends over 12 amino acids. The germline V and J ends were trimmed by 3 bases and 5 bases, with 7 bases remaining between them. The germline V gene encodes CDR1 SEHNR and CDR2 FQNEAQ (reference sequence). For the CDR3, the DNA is TGTGCCAGCAGCTTCGGGAGAACTGAAGCTTTCTTT. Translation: CASSFGRTEAFF. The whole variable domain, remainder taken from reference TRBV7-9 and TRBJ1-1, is DTGVSQNPRHKITKRGQNVTFRCDPISEHNRLYWYRQTLGQGPEFLTYFQNEAQLEKSRLLSDRFSAERPKGSFSTLEIQRTEQGDSAMYLCASSFGRTEAFFGQGTRLTVV.

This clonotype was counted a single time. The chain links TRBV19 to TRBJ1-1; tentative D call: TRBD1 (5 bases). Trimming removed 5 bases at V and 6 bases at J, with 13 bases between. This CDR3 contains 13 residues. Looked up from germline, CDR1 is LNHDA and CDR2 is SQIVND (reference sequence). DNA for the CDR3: TGTGCCAGTAGTCCTCGACAGCAGGCTGAAGCTTTCTTT. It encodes CASSPRQQAEAFF.

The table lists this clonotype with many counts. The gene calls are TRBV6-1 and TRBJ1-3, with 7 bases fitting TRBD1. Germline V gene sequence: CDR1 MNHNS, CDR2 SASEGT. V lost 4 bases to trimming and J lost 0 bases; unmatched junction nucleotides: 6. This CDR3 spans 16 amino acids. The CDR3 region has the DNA TGTGCCAGCAGTGCGACAGGGACGTACTCTGGAAACACCATATATTTT. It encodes CASSATGTYSGNTIYF.

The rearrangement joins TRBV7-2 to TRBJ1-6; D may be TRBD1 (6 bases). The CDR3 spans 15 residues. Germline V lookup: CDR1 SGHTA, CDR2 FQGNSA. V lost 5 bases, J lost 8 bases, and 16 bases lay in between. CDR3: CASSRTGGRDSPLHF. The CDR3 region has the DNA TGTGCCAGCAGCCGCACTGGGGGCAGGGATTCACCCCTCCACTTT.

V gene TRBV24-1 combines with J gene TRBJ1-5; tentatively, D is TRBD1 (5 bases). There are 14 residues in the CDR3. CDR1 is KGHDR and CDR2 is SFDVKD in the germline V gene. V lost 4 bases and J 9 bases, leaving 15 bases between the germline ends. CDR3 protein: CATSDPGPRRPQHF. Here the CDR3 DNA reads TGTGCCACCAGTGACCCGGGACCCCGTAGGCCCCAGCATTTT.

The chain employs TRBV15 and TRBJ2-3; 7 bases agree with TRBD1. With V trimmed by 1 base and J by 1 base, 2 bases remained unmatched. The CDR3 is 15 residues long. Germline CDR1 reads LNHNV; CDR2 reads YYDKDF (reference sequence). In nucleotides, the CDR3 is TGTGCCACCAGCAGAGGGCAGGGGGGCACAGATACGCAGTATTTT. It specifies CATSRGQGGTDTQYF.

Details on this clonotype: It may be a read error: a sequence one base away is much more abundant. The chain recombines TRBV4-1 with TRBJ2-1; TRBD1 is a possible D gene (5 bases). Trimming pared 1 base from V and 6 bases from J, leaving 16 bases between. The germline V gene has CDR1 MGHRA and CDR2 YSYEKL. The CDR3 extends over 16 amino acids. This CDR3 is CASSQGGWAVSNEQFF. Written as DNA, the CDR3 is TGCGCCAGCAGCCAAGGGGGCTGGGCAGTCTCCAATGAGCAGTTCTTC.

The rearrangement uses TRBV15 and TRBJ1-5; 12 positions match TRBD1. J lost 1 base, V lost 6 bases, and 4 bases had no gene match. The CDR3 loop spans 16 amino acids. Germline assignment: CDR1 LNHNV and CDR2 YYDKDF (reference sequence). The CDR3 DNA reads TGTGCCACCAGACCGGGACAGGGGGCAAGCAATCAGCCCCAGCATTTT. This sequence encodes CATRPGQGASNQPQHF. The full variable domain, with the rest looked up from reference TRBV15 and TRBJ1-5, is DAMVIQNPRYQVTQFGKPVTLSCSQTLNHNVMYWYQQKSSQAPKLLFHYYDKDFNNEADTPDNFQSRRPNTSFCFLDIRSPGLGDTAMYLCATRPGQGASNQPQHFGDGTRLSIL.

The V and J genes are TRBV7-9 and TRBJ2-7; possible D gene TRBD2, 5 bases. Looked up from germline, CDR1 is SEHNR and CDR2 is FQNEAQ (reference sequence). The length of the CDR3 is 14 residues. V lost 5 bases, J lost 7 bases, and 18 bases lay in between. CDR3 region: CASSPRTALGEQYF. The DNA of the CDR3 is TGTGCCAGCAGCCCGAGGACTGCCCTTGGTGAGCAGTACTTC.

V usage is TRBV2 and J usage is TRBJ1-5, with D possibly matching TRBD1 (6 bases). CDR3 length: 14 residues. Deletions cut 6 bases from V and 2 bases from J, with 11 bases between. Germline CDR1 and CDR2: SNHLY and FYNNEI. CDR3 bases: TGTGCCAGCAGCCCGCCAGGGGGCAATCAGCCCCAGCATTTT. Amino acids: CASSPPGGNQPQHF. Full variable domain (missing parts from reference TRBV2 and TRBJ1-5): EPEVTQTPSHQVTQMGQEVILRCVPISNHLYFYWYRQILGQKVEFLVSFYNNEISEKSEIFDDQFSVERPDGSNFTLKIRSTKLEDSAMYFCASSPPGGNQPQHFGDGTRLSIL.

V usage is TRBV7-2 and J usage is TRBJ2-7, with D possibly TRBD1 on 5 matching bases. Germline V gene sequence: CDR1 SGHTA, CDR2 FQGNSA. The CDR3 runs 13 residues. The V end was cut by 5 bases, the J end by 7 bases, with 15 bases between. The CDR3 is CASSPQWAGEQYF. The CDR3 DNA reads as TGTGCCAGCAGCCCCCAGTGGGCAGGGGAGCAGTACTTC.